Shown below are 16 T cell receptor beta chains from a single sample sequenced in a study of OX40 agonist ivuxolimab in advanced cancers. The data were produced by immunoSEQ multiplex PCR, yet TCRdb's version contains in-frame clones alone and is incomplete. The table records 20,000 to 25,000 clones, just over 90% of them present only once. This specimen was CD4+ or CD8+ T cells sorted from blood, taken in a trial of the OX40 agonist ivuxolimab. The receptors were gathered from an adult with an advanced solid tumor such as melanoma, head and neck, liver or kidney cancer.

The J gene is TRBJ1-2, the V gene TRBV7-2; no definite D call. The V end lost 0 bases, the J end lost 8 bases, and 10 bases lay between the germline ends. The CDR3 sequence is 13 residues long. CDR1 is SGHTA and CDR2 is FQGNSA in the germline V gene. The CDR3 is CASSLAQDRGYTF. The CDR3 DNA follows: TGTGCCAGCAGCTTAGCCCAGGATCGGGGCTACACCTTC.

This sequence joins TRBV6-6 and TRBJ1-1; D might be TRBD1 (5 bases). In germline, CDR1 is MNHNY, CDR2 SVGAGI (reference sequence). The CDR3 runs 13 residues. The V gene lost 4 bases and the J gene lost 7 bases, with 13 bases spanning the gap. The CDR3, as DNA: TGTGCCAGCAGTTTCAGGGACCCGGGTGAAGCTTTCTTT. It encodes CASSFRDPGEAFF.

The V call is TRBV9, the J call TRBJ2-7; D is perhaps TRBD1 or TRBD2 (6 bases each). Per germline, CDR1 SGDLS and CDR2 YYNGEE. CDR3 size: 16 residues. V lost 0 bases and J lost 2, with 15 bases in between. The CDR3 sequence: CASSVGGGGTAYEQYF. For the CDR3, the DNA is TGTGCCAGCAGCGTAGGAGGGGGAGGAACCGCCTACGAGCAGTACTTC.

This clone appeared a single time. The rearrangement links TRBV15 to TRBJ2-7; D may be TRBD1 or TRBD2 (5 bases each). The V gene lost 1 base and the J gene lost 3 bases, with 16 bases spanning the gap. Germline V gives CDR1 LNHNV, CDR2 YYDKDF (reference sequence). This CDR3 contains 16 residues. For the CDR3, the DNA is TGTGCCACCAGCAGAGTAGGGGACGACTACTACTACGAGCAGTACTTC. It specifies CATSRVGDDYYYEQYF.

This clone has only a few counts. The CDR3 loop is CASSQQGYEQYF. In nucleotides, the CDR3 is TGTGCCAGCAGTCAACAGGGCTACGAGCAGTACTTC. The rearrangement links TRBV6-6 to TRBJ2-7, with TRBD1 as a possible D gene (6 bases). Germline V gene data show CDR1 as MNHNY and CDR2 as SVGAGI (reference sequence). The V end lost 5 bases, the J end lost 3 bases, and 8 bases lay between the germline ends. This CDR3 comprises 12 residues.

J is TRBJ1-6 and V is TRBV10-3; D is unclear. V shed 10 bases and J shed 0 bases, with 7 bases lying between them. CDR1 and CDR2 (germline): ENHRY, SYGVKD. This CDR3 region has 13 residues. The CDR3 protein is CATGSSYNSPLHF. CDR3 coding DNA: TGTGCCACAGGTAGCTCCTATAATTCACCCCTCCACTTT.

The chain has TRBV5-6 and TRBJ2-4; 7 bases map to TRBD1. Losses at the gene ends were 4 bases for V and 1 base for J; bases not matched to a gene: 11. Germline V lookup: CDR1 SGHDT, CDR2 YYEEEE. This CDR3 region has 17 residues. The DNA for the CDR3 is TGTGCCAGCAGCCCCCAAGGGGGCCTCGGGGCCAAAAACATTCAGTACTTC. Translation: CASSPQGGLGAKNIQYF.

The chain employs TRBV11-3 and TRBJ2-3; 8 bases agree with TRBD1. From germline, CDR1 is SGHNT and CDR2 YENEEA. The trim removed 5 bases at V and 5 bases at J, leaving 9 bases unmatched. The CDR3 consists of 15 residues. The CDR3 protein is CASSAGGQVGDTQYF. The CDR3 coding sequence is TGTGCCAGCAGCGCCGGGGGACAGGTCGGAGATACGCAGTATTTT.

The chain is built from TRBV19 and TRBJ1-1; the match to TRBD1 covers 11 bases. The ends lost 5 bases at V and 5 bases at J; junction bases unmatched: 7. Germline CDR1 and CDR2: LNHDA and SQIVND (reference sequence). The CDR3 sequence is 15 residues long. CDR3 in amino acids: CASSGGQGARTEAFF. The CDR3 nucleotides read TGTGCCAGTAGTGGTGGACAGGGGGCGCGGACTGAAGCTTTCTTT.

Only one count was recorded for this clone. The CDR3 nucleotides are TGTGCCAGCAGTGATGGACAGGGGAATTCACCCCTCCACTTT. It translates to CASSDGQGNSPLHF. The V gene is TRBV6-1, the J gene TRBJ1-6; 9 positions match TRBD1. CDR3 length: 14 residues. CDR1 is MNHNS, CDR2 SASEGT, per germline. J gave up 7 bases and V 3 bases, and 1 base lay outside the gene matches.

This chain joins TRBV9 and TRBJ1-1, with D possibly matching TRBD1 (6 bases). CDR1 and CDR2 (germline): SGDLS, YYNGEE. The CDR3 runs to 13 residues. The germline V and J ends were trimmed by 4 bases and 0 bases, with 7 bases remaining between them. DNA for the CDR3: TGTGCCAGCAGCTGGACAGTGAACACTGAAGCTTTCTTT. Amino acids: CASSWTVNTEAFF.

The chain joins TRBV28 to TRBJ2-5; TRBD2 is a possible D gene (6 bases). The CDR3 covers 13 residues. CDR1 is MDHEN, CDR2 SYDVKM, per germline. V was pared by 6 bases and J by 7 bases, with 15 bases between. CDR3: CASRAPRGWTQYF. The CDR3 nucleotides are TGTGCCAGCAGGGCCCCTCGGGGGTGGACCCAGTACTTC.

The chain employs TRBV28 and TRBJ2-3, with 8 bases aligning to TRBD2. CDR1 is MDHEN and CDR2 is SYDVKM in the germline V gene. V trimming: 6 bases; J trimming: 0 bases; junction bases outside the gene matches: 5. The CDR3 is made up of 15 amino acids. The DNA of the CDR3 is TGTGCCAGCAGCTTCGGGGGGGCGAGCACAGATACGCAGTATTTT. Translated: CASSFGGASTDTQYF.

The genes are TRBV7-3 and TRBJ2-7, with D perhaps assigned TRBD1 or TRBD2 (5 bases each). V gave up 2 bases and J gave up 7 bases, with 15 bases separating them. Per germline, CDR1 SGHTA and CDR2 FQGTGA. This CDR3 has 14 amino acids. The CDR3 here is CASSLGANEGEQYF. Here the CDR3 DNA reads TGTGCCAGCAGCTTAGGGGCCAACGAGGGGGAGCAGTACTTC.

The V gene is TRBV7-6, the J gene TRBJ1-1; D unresolved. CDR3 length equals 14 residues. Germline values: CDR1 SGHVS, CDR2 FNYEAQ. The V gene lost 4 bases and the J gene lost 3 bases, with 12 bases spanning the gap. For the CDR3, the DNA is TGTGCCAGCAGCTCGAAGATGGAGTACACTGAAGCTTTCTTT. It is translated as CASSSKMEYTEAFF.

This chain uses TRBV7-2 with TRBJ2-5, with 7 bases matching TRBD1. Near its end, the DNA agrees better with TRBJ2-7, so the J call may be wrong. Germline V gives CDR1 SGHTA, CDR2 FQGNSA. The CDR3 has 14 residues. The DNA of the CDR3 is TGTGCCAGCAGCTTAGGGGACAGCCACTACGAGCAGTACTTC. Protein sequence: CASSLGDSHYEQYF.